Listed below are T cell receptor beta chains from one sample, sequenced in a study of cytotoxic CD8 clonotypes in ibrutinib-treated CLL. Repertoires were generated with immunoSEQ multiplex PCR, while TCRdb's copy carries only in-frame clones and drops some. The sample shows around 150,000 clones, around 80% of them seen only once. The sequences come from PBMCs, collected after 36 months of ibrutinib treatment. The receptors derive from a human donor with chronic lymphocytic leukemia. Each CDR3 is given without its conserved first and last residue. Each record gives: J gene, V gene, D gene, CDR3 protein. A D gene is named only where the DNA matches it firmly.

J gene: TRBJ2-1; V gene: TRBV14; D gene: .; CDR3 protein: ASSQGRGSGGEQF
J gene: TRBJ2-3; V gene: TRBV4-1; D gene: TRBD2; CDR3 protein: ASSYPGGPFTDTQY
J gene: .; V gene: TRBV6-5; D gene: TRBD1; CDR3 protein: ASKRDRAYEQY
J gene: .; V gene: TRBV7-8; D gene: TRBD1; CDR3 protein: ASSPTGTAVRTYEQY
J gene: TRBJ2-1; V gene: TRBV9; D gene: TRBD2; CDR3 protein: ASSPGLAGNNEQF
J gene: TRBJ2-1; V gene: TRBV27; D gene: .; CDR3 protein: ASSLADYNEQF
J gene: TRBJ1-6; V gene: TRBV11-2; D gene: .; CDR3 protein: ASSSRWNSPLH
J gene: TRBJ2-7; V gene: TRBV7-6; D gene: .; CDR3 protein: ASSLGGVVYEQY
J gene: TRBJ2-1; V gene: TRBV7-9; D gene: .; CDR3 protein: ASTPLGLSYNEQF
J gene: TRBJ2-3; V gene: TRBV29-1; D gene: .; CDR3 protein: SGQRAASTDTQY
J gene: TRBJ2-1; V gene: TRBV18; D gene: TRBD2; CDR3 protein: ASSRHKTSGNQLNEQF
J gene: TRBJ2-3; V gene: TRBV10-2; D gene: .; CDR3 protein: ASSEARGVTQY
J gene: TRBJ1-4; V gene: TRBV6-6; D gene: .; CDR3 protein: AGQTTTNEKLF
J gene: TRBJ2-7; V gene: TRBV28; D gene: TRBD1; CDR3 protein: ASSLKGQGAYEQY
J gene: TRBJ2-3; V gene: TRBV18; D gene: TRBD2; CDR3 protein: ASGTSGGVTDTQY
J gene: TRBJ2-7; V gene: TRBV7-9; D gene: TRBD1; CDR3 protein: ASSLAIRTGVYEQY
J gene: TRBJ2-5; V gene: TRBV30; D gene: TRBD2; CDR3 protein: AWTSGRVVYQETQY
J gene: TRBJ2-5; V gene: TRBV9; D gene: .; CDR3 protein: ASSVTVGRYQETQY
J gene: TRBJ1-2; V gene: TRBV18; D gene: .; CDR3 protein: ASSPTRATLGGYT
J gene: TRBJ1-3; V gene: TRBV5-1; D gene: .; CDR3 protein: ASSLAGAGNTIY
J gene: TRBJ2-7; V gene: TRBV4-1; D gene: TRBD1; CDR3 protein: ASSQEGTGQSEQY
J gene: TRBJ1-2; V gene: TRBV9; D gene: .; CDR3 protein: ASSVGSGRHYGYT
J gene: TRBJ2-7; V gene: TRBV14; D gene: .; CDR3 protein: ASSLRQTYEQY
J gene: TRBJ2-7; V gene: TRBV4-2; D gene: .; CDR3 protein: ASSQESRYEQY
J gene: TRBJ1-5; V gene: TRBV6-5; D gene: .; CDR3 protein: ASSYSVGGNQPQH
J gene: TRBJ2-3; V gene: TRBV2; D gene: .; CDR3 protein: ASSPPSGDTQY
J gene: TRBJ1-2; V gene: TRBV5-6; D gene: .; CDR3 protein: ASSLNLNYGYT
J gene: TRBJ2-2; V gene: TRBV28; D gene: TRBD1; CDR3 protein: ASRIDYRGRITGELF
J gene: TRBJ2-7; V gene: TRBV6-6; D gene: .; CDR3 protein: ASSYPSGTHSYEQY
J gene: TRBJ1-1; V gene: TRBV15; D gene: .; CDR3 protein: ATSSLLRGPEAF
J gene: TRBJ2-1; V gene: TRBV29-1; D gene: TRBD2; CDR3 protein: SVVVWSSGGRNEQF
J gene: TRBJ2-7; V gene: TRBV27; D gene: TRBD1; CDR3 protein: ASSSGQGGPYEQY
J gene: TRBJ2-1; V gene: TRBV23-1; D gene: .; CDR3 protein: ASSQSVGLTGNEQF
J gene: TRBJ1-1; V gene: TRBV4-2; D gene: .; CDR3 protein: ASSQDGSYTEAF
J gene: TRBJ2-7; V gene: TRBV28; D gene: .; CDR3 protein: ASSPGGTDVHEQY
J gene: TRBJ2-3; V gene: TRBV5-1; D gene: TRBD1; CDR3 protein: ASSLNRGISTDTQY
J gene: TRBJ1-1; V gene: TRBV30; D gene: .; CDR3 protein: AWTGRGVMNTEAF
J gene: TRBJ1-5; V gene: TRBV27; D gene: .; CDR3 protein: ASSTVGQPQH
J gene: TRBJ1-1; V gene: TRBV5-1; D gene: TRBD1; CDR3 protein: ASSSHYNRGRVTEAF
J gene: TRBJ2-7; V gene: TRBV14; D gene: TRBD2; CDR3 protein: ASSQDRTSGSEMK
J gene: TRBJ2-5; V gene: TRBV5-1; D gene: TRBD1; CDR3 protein: ASSRRDSAQETQY
J gene: TRBJ2-1; V gene: TRBV18; D gene: TRBD1; CDR3 protein: ASSPRDRYNEQF
J gene: TRBJ2-1; V gene: TRBV9; D gene: .; CDR3 protein: ASSTREKSYNEQF
J gene: TRBJ1-2; V gene: TRBV7-8; D gene: TRBD1; CDR3 protein: ASSLGRRGGGGYT
J gene: TRBJ1-5; V gene: TRBV29-1; D gene: TRBD1; CDR3 protein: SVVYTGDWGQPQH
J gene: TRBJ1-3; V gene: TRBV5-1; D gene: .; CDR3 protein: ASSLMSGSGNTIY
J gene: TRBJ1-4; V gene: TRBV20-1; D gene: .; CDR3 protein: SARDLGKLF